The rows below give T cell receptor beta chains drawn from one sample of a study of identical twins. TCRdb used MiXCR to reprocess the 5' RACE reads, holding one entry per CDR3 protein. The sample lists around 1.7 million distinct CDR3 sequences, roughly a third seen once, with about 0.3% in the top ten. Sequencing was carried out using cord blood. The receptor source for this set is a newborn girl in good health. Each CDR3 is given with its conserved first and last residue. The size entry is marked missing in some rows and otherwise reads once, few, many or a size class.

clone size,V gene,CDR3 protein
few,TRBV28,CASSKTSGFPPISYEQYF
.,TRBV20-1,CSATLRTGIMNTEAFF
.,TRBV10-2,CASSEWLAGKDSYEQYF
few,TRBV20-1,CSASYSGGAVTDTQYF
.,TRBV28,CASSQGERETQYF
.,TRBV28,CASSVLAGGGNTGELFF
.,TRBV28,CASSQAGLFTDTQYF
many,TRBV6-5,CASSYSAYNEQFF
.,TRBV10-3,CAISGSSRGTDTQYF
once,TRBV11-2,CASSPAGRYSNQPQHF
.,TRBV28,CASSLGLFPTYEQYF
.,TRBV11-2,CASSLSPRGLAGALPYNEQFF
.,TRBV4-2,CASSQADYGQETQYF
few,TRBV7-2,CASSFISGVYEQYF
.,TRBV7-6,CASSFHSDSPLHF
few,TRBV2,CAGVFSTDTQYF
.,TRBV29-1,CSVEKGGGTEAFF
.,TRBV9,CASSVGASGLYEQYF
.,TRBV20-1,CSARAPQGTYNEQYF
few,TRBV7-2,CASSRQTDTLYEQYF
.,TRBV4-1,CASSPPRWLLLYF
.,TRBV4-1,CASSHWTVNEQFF
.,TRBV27,CASSFLIDSGANVLTF
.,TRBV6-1,CASSLYSSGANVRTF
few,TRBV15,CATSRGAQLAGIYNEQFF
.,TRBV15,CATSRAGPEAFF
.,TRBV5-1,CASAGLAGMKTNEQYF
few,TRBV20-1,CSARGRASFGGNQPQHF
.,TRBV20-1,CSASIPRGGYGYTF
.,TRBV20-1,CSASRYDRDEQYF
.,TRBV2,CASSGWATNEKLFF
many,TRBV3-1,CASSHNQPQHF
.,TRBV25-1,CASSAAGNNQPQHF
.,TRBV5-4,CADRRGELFF
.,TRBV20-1,CSAPGPTDEQFF
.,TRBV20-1,CSAEKDSGANVLTF
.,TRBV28,CASSTGLGGYEQYF
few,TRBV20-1,CSATPVGAGSYNEQFF
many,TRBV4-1,CASSQEGTANYGYTF
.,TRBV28,CASLAGGNTIYF
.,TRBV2,CASSSRRGSKDEQFF
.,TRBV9,CASSVGGGLNTEAFF
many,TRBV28,CASRPAYRGKNEQFF
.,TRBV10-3,CAISPTTGSNNEQFF
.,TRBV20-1,CSARGLRGQNNSPLHF
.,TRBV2,CASSVQRVEQYF
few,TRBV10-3,CAISRAGGLAGVSYEQYF
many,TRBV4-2,CASSQDRGHHYEQYF
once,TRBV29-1,CSVATSGRNSPLHF
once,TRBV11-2,CASSSRAGTGSYEQFF
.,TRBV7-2,CASSFEPNTEAFF
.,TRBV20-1,CSAETPGSNEKLFF
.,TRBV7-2,CASSLVTRVGTQYF
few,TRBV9,CASSVAASGRMNEQFF
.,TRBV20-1,CSATQTGQPQHF
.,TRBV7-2,CASSFKETQFF
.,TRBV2,CASSENRVTGELFF
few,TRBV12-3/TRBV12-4,CASTQGLAGSPAQFF
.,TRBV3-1,CASSQDWGQGRMDGYTF